The next 27 T cell receptor beta chains were all read from a single sample in a study of cytomegalovirus exposure and HLA in healthy donors. PCR primers comprised 60 Vbeta and 13 Jbeta primers. Profiled with immunoSEQ multiplex PCR; TCRdb holds only in-frame clones, not every one. The table lists over 55,000 clones. Sequencing was performed on PBMCs. The receptors here all came from a male donor in good health and CMV-seronegative.

V and J are TRBV7-9 and TRBJ2-7; 11 bases line up with TRBD2. This CDR3 region has 16 residues. The germline gives CDR1 SEHNR, CDR2 FQNEAQ (reference sequence). J gave up 2 bases and V 5 bases, and 8 bases lay outside the gene matches. The CDR3 reads CASSPTGTSGTYEQYF. CDR3 nucleotide sequence: TGTGCCAGCAGCCCGACCGGGACTAGCGGAACCTACGAGCAGTACTTC.

The chain is built from TRBV4-3 and TRBJ1-3; TRBD1 matches at 8 bases. Trimming at V came to 0 bases and at J to 0 bases, leaving 10 bases not matched to a gene. Per germline, CDR1 LGHNA and CDR2 YSLEER. The CDR3 runs 19 residues. The CDR3 loop is CASSQDVTRTGLSGNTIYF. The CDR3 nucleotides read TGCGCCAGCAGCCAAGATGTAACAAGGACAGGGCTCTCTGGAAACACCATATATTTT.

This rearrangement joins TRBV11-2 to TRBJ2-7; D not resolved. Germline V gene lookup returns CDR1 SGHAT and CDR2 FQNNGV. CDR3 length: 14 amino acids. V dropped 1 base and J dropped 4 bases, with 11 bases sitting between them. In DNA form, the CDR3 reads TGTGCCAGCAGCTTAGGCCGAACTATATACGAGCAGTACTTC. Its protein is CASSLGRTIYEQYF.

V is TRBV7-2 and J is TRBJ1-2; tentatively, D is TRBD1 (6 bases). In germline, CDR1 is SGHTA, CDR2 FQGNSA. Trimming cost V 5 bases and J 4 bases, with 14 bases left between them. This CDR3 is 14 amino acids long. In nucleotides, the CDR3 is TGTGCCAGCAGCCGACCAGGGGAACGCTATGGCTACACCTTC. Its translation is CASSRPGERYGYTF.

V gene TRBV19 combines with J gene TRBJ1-1; 7 bases fit TRBD1. V lost 5 bases to trimming and J lost 5 bases; unmatched junction nucleotides: 8. The CDR3 contains 14 residues. The germline V gene has CDR1 LNHDA and CDR2 SQIVND (reference sequence). Here the CDR3 DNA reads TGTGCCAGTAGTCCGAACAGGGGCAGGACTGAAGCTTTCTTT. Encoded protein: CASSPNRGRTEAFF.

The rearrangement links TRBV4-2 to TRBJ1-3; D might be TRBD1 (6 bases). The V gene lost 3 bases and the J gene lost 11 bases, with 20 bases spanning the gap. This CDR3 spans 15 amino acids. Per germline, CDR1 LGHNA and CDR2 YNFKEQ. CDR3 bases: TGTGCCAGCAGCCAGGGTCGAGGGAGGGGGGGACCCATATATTTT. Its translation: CASSQGRGRGGPIYF.

The gene calls are TRBV7-3 and TRBJ2-1, with 9 positions matching TRBD1. This CDR3 spans 14 amino acids. CDR1 and CDR2 (germline): SGHTA, FQGTGA. Trimming at V came to 4 bases and at J to 5 bases, leaving 3 bases not matched to a gene. As DNA, the CDR3 is TGTGCCAGCAGCTCGGGACAGGGCCACAATGAGCAGTTCTTC. This codes for CASSSGQGHNEQFF.

CDR3 coding DNA: TGTGCCAGTAGTATCCTTGACACCGACAGAAAGAATCAGCCCCAGCATTTT. This encodes CASSILDTDRKNQPQHF. The rearrangement joins TRBV19 to TRBJ1-5; tentatively, D is TRBD1 (5 bases). CDR1 and CDR2 from the germline V gene are LNHDA and SQIVND (reference sequence). The germline V and J ends were trimmed by 3 bases and 4 bases, with 19 bases remaining between them. The CDR3 has 17 amino acids.

The V call is TRBV28, the J call TRBJ2-7; 10 bases fit TRBD1. The V gene's germline CDR1 is MDHEN and CDR2 SYDVKM. The V gene end was trimmed by 10 bases and the J gene end by 2 bases; junction bases not matched to a gene: 11. CDR3 length: 15 residues. CDR3: CATQYPGTGAYEQYF. The CDR3 DNA is TGTGCCACCCAGTACCCCGGGACAGGGGCCTACGAGCAGTACTTC. Using reference TRBV28 and TRBJ2-7 for the parts outside the CDR3, the full variable domain is DVKVTQSSRYLVKRTGEKVFLECVQDMDHENMFWYRQDPGLGLRLIYFSYDVKMKEKGDIPEGYSVSREKKERFSLILESASTNQTSMYLCATQYPGTGAYEQYFGPGTRLTVT.

The J gene is TRBJ2-1, the V gene TRBV5-1; 7 bases are a match to TRBD2. The V segment lost 4 bases and the J segment 4 bases; nucleotides outside the gene matches: 5. This CDR3 is 14 amino acids long. Germline CDR1 reads SGHRS; CDR2 reads YFSETQ. The CDR3 nucleotides are TGCGCCAGCAGCGTGAGCGGGACTTACAATGAGCAGTTCTTC. Protein sequence: CASSVSGTYNEQFF. Based on the CDR3 plus reference TRBV5-1 and TRBJ2-1, the full variable domain is KAGVTQTPRYLIKTRGQQVTLSCSPISGHRSVSWYQQTPGQGLQFLFEYFSETQRNKGNFPGRFSGRQFSNSRSEMNVSTLELGDSALYLCASSVSGTYNEQFFGPGTRLTVL.

The V call is TRBV7-2, the J call TRBJ2-7; 11 bases fit TRBD2. The V segment lost 1 base and the J segment 3 bases; nucleotides outside the gene matches: 11. Germline values: CDR1 SGHTA, CDR2 FQGNSA. This CDR3 has 18 residues. CDR3: CASSLGGLSSGRLYEQYF. CDR3 bases: TGTGCCAGCAGCTTAGGGGGCCTTTCTAGCGGGAGGCTCTACGAGCAGTACTTC.

The gene calls are TRBV18 and TRBJ1-2, with D maybe TRBD1 (5 bases). Germline CDR1 reads KGHSH; CDR2 reads LQKENI. The CDR3 has 14 amino acids. The V gene lost 1 base and the J gene lost 8 bases, with 14 bases spanning the gap. CDR3 sequence: CASSPRGFGSGYTF. The CDR3, as DNA: TGTGCCAGCTCACCACGGGGCTTCGGGTCGGGCTACACCTTC.

As regards this clone: At one of its ends the junction is not consistent with the germline gene, which may arise from a read error. The same CDR3 arises from other DNA sequences in this sample as well. V gene TRBV9 combines with J gene TRBJ2-1; TRBD2 aligns across 9 bases. This CDR3 contains 13 residues. Germline CDR1 SGDLS, CDR2 YYNGEE. CDR3 sequence reads: CASSFSGSNEQFF. CDR3 bases: TGCGCCAGCAGCTTTAGCGGGAGTAATGAGCAGTTCTTC.

The chain uses TRBV7-2 and TRBJ2-2, with D possibly TRBD2 on 5 matching bases. The V end lost 1 base, the J end lost 4 bases, and 10 bases lay between the germline ends. Germline CDR1 SGHTA, CDR2 FQGNSA. CDR3 length: 15 amino acids. Here the CDR3 DNA reads TGTGCCAGCAGCTTAGATTCCGGGGTCACCGGGGAGCTGTTTTTT. It yields the protein CASSLDSGVTGELFF. The full variable domain, its missing parts supplied by reference TRBV7-2 and TRBJ2-2, is GAGVSQSPSNKVTEKGKDVELRCDPISGHTALYWYRQSLGQGLEFLIYFQGNSAPDKSGLPSDRFSAERTGGSVSTLTIQRTQQEDSAVYLCASSLDSGVTGELFFGEGSRLTVL.

V usage is TRBV29-1 and J usage is TRBJ2-6; 7 bases line up with TRBD1. CDR3 length: 15 residues. Germline V lookup: CDR1 SQVTM, CDR2 ANQGSEA. Germline trimming cut 6 bases from V and 2 bases from J; bases unmatched to any gene: 7. The CDR3 sequence: CSVVRQGAGANVLTF. Here the CDR3 DNA reads TGCAGCGTCGTCCGACAGGGAGCTGGGGCCAACGTCCTGACTTTC. The variable domain in full, completed from reference TRBV29-1 and TRBJ2-6, reads SAVISQKPSRDICQRGTSLTIQCQVDSQVTMMFWYRQQPGQSLTLIATANQGSEATYESGFVIDKFPISRPNLTFSTLTVSNMSPEDSSIYLCSVVRQGAGANVLTFGAGSRLTVL.

The genes are TRBV28 and TRBJ2-7, with D hard to call. In germline, CDR1 is MDHEN, CDR2 SYDVKM. The CDR3 runs to 11 residues. V was pared by 6 bases and J by 4 bases, with 7 bases between. CDR3 sequence: CASSSLYEQYF. Written as DNA, the CDR3 is TGTGCCAGCAGCTCTCTATACGAGCAGTACTTC.

The V gene is TRBV4-3, the J gene TRBJ1-1, with TRBD1 matching 7 bases. The germline CDR1 and CDR2 sequences are LGHNA and YSLEER. This CDR3 contains 13 residues. J gave up 11 bases and V 4 bases, and 10 bases lay outside the gene matches. The CDR3 loop is CASSRDSLKVAFF. In DNA form, the CDR3 reads TGCGCCAGCAGCCGGGACAGCCTAAAGGTGGCTTTCTTT.

The V gene is TRBV13, the J gene TRBJ2-1; 7 nucleotides line up with TRBD2. This CDR3 is built from 14 residues. Trimming at V came to 1 base and at J to 6 bases, leaving 3 bases not matched to a gene. In germline, CDR1 is PRHDT, CDR2 FYEKMQ (reference sequence). The CDR3 DNA follows: TGTGCCAGCAGCTTAGTCAGGGAGGGCAATGAGCAGTTCTTC. Translation: CASSLVREGNEQFF.

The rearrangement uses TRBV18 and TRBJ2-3, with 8 bases aligning to TRBD1. This CDR3 region has 15 residues. V lost 3 bases to trimming and J lost 2 bases; unmatched junction nucleotides: 4. The germline CDR1 and CDR2 sequences are KGHSH and LQKENI. Here the CDR3 DNA reads TGTGCCAGCTCACCGGGACAGGTACTCACAGATACGCAGTATTTT. It is translated as CASSPGQVLTDTQYF.

The genes are TRBV9 and TRBJ1-2, with a possible D match to TRBD1 (6 bases). Germline-derived CDR1 and CDR2 are SGDLS and YYNGEE. The CDR3 covers 14 residues. V lost 0 bases, J lost 8 bases, and 14 bases lay in between. CDR3 loop: CASSVGTGIGGYTF. CDR3 DNA: TGTGCCAGCAGCGTAGGTACAGGGATAGGAGGCTACACCTTC.

The chain carries TRBV5-8 and TRBJ1-6; 7 nucleotides match TRBD1. Germline V gene data show CDR1 as SGHTS and CDR2 as YDEGEE. With V trimmed by 1 base and J by 7 bases, 8 bases remained unmatched. The CDR3 length is 16 residues. CDR3 DNA: TGTGCCAGCAGCTTGACGGGGACAGCCTTAAATTCACCCCTCCACTTT. Residues: CASSLTGTALNSPLHF.

This chain links TRBV4-3 with TRBJ1-2; D gene ambiguous. This CDR3 is 15 amino acids long. The ends were cut back, 0 bases at V and 0 bases at J, with 8 bases in the middle. Germline assignment: CDR1 LGHNA and CDR2 YSLEER. The CDR3 region has the DNA TGCGCCAGCAGCCAAGACAGGCGCCCTAACTATGGCTACACCTTC. This codes for CASSQDRRPNYGYTF.

V usage is TRBV6-6 and J usage is TRBJ2-7; a weak D match, TRBD2 (5 bases). The CDR3 is made up of 14 amino acids. Germline V gene data show CDR1 as MNHNY and CDR2 as SVGAGI (reference sequence). V was clipped by 5 bases and J by 0 bases, with 11 bases between them. The CDR3 region has the DNA TGTGCCAGCAGTCCATCGGGGTCCTCCTACGAGCAGTACTTC. Translating gives CASSPSGSSYEQYF.

This sequence joins TRBV6-5 and TRBJ2-7; 11 nucleotides agree with TRBD1. Germline CDR1 MNHEY, CDR2 SVGAGI. CDR3 length equals 15 residues. Trimming took 2 bases from V and 5 from J; bases not matched to a gene: 5. The CDR3 bases are TGTGCCAGCAGTTACGGGGACAGGGGGTCCCACGAGCAGTACTTC. Encoded protein: CASSYGDRGSHEQYF.

The chain couples TRBV5-1 to TRBJ2-3; 7 positions agree with TRBD2. Germline V gene sequence: CDR1 SGHRS, CDR2 YFSETQ. V trimming: 3 bases; J trimming: 0 bases; junction bases outside the gene matches: 4. The CDR3 covers 15 residues. This CDR3 reads CASSWSGTSTDTQYF. In DNA form, the CDR3 reads TGCGCCAGCAGCTGGAGCGGGACGAGCACAGATACGCAGTATTTT.

As DNA, the CDR3 is TGTGCCAGCAGTTCCATTAAAAGGGGGCAGCACACCGGGGAGCTGTTTTTT. Its translation: CASSSIKRGQHTGELFF. The chain employs TRBV28 and TRBJ2-2; TRBD1 matches 7 bases. This CDR3 comprises 17 residues. Trimming removed 4 bases from V and 3 bases from J; junction bases left unmatched: 11. Germline V CDR1 and CDR2: MDHEN, SYDVKM.

The chain is built from TRBV2 and TRBJ1-5, with D unclear. Germline V gene lookup returns CDR1 SNHLY and CDR2 FYNNEI. CDR3 length equals 13 residues. V was trimmed by 7 bases and J by 3 bases, leaving 10 bases between them. CDR3 nucleotide sequence: TGTGCCAGCATAAGGGAGGTCAATCAGCCCCAGCATTTT. Its translation: CASIREVNQPQHF.